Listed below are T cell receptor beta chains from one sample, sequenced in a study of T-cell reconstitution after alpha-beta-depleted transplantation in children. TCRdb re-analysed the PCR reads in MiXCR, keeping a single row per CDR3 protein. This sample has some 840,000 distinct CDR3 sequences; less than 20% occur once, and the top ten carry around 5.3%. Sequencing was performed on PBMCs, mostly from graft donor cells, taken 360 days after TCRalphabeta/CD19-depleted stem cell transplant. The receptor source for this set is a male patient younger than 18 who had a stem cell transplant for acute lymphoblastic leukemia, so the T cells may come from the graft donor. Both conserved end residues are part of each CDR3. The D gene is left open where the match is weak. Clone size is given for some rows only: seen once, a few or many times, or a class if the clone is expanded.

CDR3nt: TGCAGTGCTAGACTACAGGGTTACACCGGGGAGCTGTTTTTT
CDR3aa: CSARLQGYTGELFF
abundance: -
v_gene: TRBV20-1
d_gene: -
j_gene: TRBJ2-2

CDR3nt: TGCGCCAGCAGCTTGCAACAGGGCGACGAGCAGTACTTC
CDR3aa: CASSLQQGDEQYF
abundance: -
v_gene: TRBV5-1
d_gene: -
j_gene: TRBJ2-7

CDR3nt: TGCGCCAGCAGCCCGCGCGGGGGCTCACTAGCGGGAGTCTACGAGCAGTACTTC
CDR3aa: CASSPRGGSLAGVYEQYF
abundance: -
v_gene: TRBV5-1
d_gene: TRBD2
j_gene: TRBJ2-7

CDR3nt: TGCAGTGCTAGACCCCAGGGGGGGTTAGGAAACATTCAGTACTTC
CDR3aa: CSARPQGGLGNIQYF
abundance: few
v_gene: TRBV20-1
d_gene: -
j_gene: TRBJ2-4

CDR3nt: TGCGCCAGCAGTGGACAGCCAGAAGAGACCCAGTACTTC
CDR3aa: CASSGQPEETQYF
abundance: -
v_gene: TRBV10-1
d_gene: -
j_gene: TRBJ2-5

CDR3nt: TGTGCCAGCAGCTTAGCGGATCGGGGGGCCAACGTCCTGACTTTC
CDR3aa: CASSLADRGANVLTF
abundance: -
v_gene: TRBV7-8
d_gene: -
j_gene: TRBJ2-6

CDR3nt: TGTGCCAGCAGTCCGAGGGGGCCAGCGCCCCAGCATTTT
CDR3aa: CASSPRGPAPQHF
abundance: few
v_gene: TRBV27
d_gene: TRBD1
j_gene: TRBJ1-5

CDR3nt: TGTGCCAGCAGCTTCGTCGAGGGGGCGGGTGAGCAGTACTTC
CDR3aa: CASSFVEGAGEQYF
abundance: few
v_gene: TRBV7-7
d_gene: TRBD1
j_gene: TRBJ2-7

CDR3nt: TGTGCCAGCACTCGAGACACGTGGCGACTAGCGGAAACCGGGGAGCTGTTTTTT
CDR3aa: CASTRDTWRLAETGELFF
abundance: -
v_gene: TRBV12-3/TRBV12-4
d_gene: TRBD2
j_gene: TRBJ2-2

CDR3nt: TGCGCCAGCAGCTTGGTATGGGGACAGGGATCCGCTAACTATGGCTACACCTTC
CDR3aa: CASSLVWGQGSANYGYTF
abundance: -
v_gene: TRBV5-1
d_gene: TRBD1
j_gene: TRBJ1-2

CDR3nt: TGTGCCAGCAGCTCAGGGACTAGTGTCGAGCAGTACTTC
CDR3aa: CASSSGTSVEQYF
abundance: few
v_gene: TRBV7-9
d_gene: TRBD2
j_gene: TRBJ2-7

CDR3nt: TGTGCCAGCACCCACAGACCACTCGGCTCCTACGAGCAGTACTTC
CDR3aa: CASTHRPLGSYEQYF
abundance: few
v_gene: TRBV7-8
d_gene: -
j_gene: TRBJ2-7

CDR3nt: TGTGCCAGCAGTTTCGGGACAGGGCCGATCTATGGCTACACCTTC
CDR3aa: CASSFGTGPIYGYTF
abundance: many
v_gene: TRBV12-3/TRBV12-4
d_gene: TRBD1
j_gene: TRBJ1-2

CDR3nt: TGTGCCAGCAGTGTAGGAGGCTATGGCTACACCTTC
CDR3aa: CASSVGGYGYTF
abundance: few
v_gene: TRBV25-1
d_gene: -
j_gene: TRBJ1-2

CDR3nt: TGTGCCAGCAGCTCCTCTAACCGACTAGCGGGAGATACGCAGTATTTT
CDR3aa: CASSSSNRLAGDTQYF
abundance: few
v_gene: TRBV7-2
d_gene: TRBD2
j_gene: TRBJ2-3

CDR3nt: TGCGCCAGCAGCCCTTATTCGGGAGGGAAGTCCTACGAGCAGTACTTC
CDR3aa: CASSPYSGGKSYEQYF
abundance: few
v_gene: TRBV4-1
d_gene: TRBD2
j_gene: TRBJ2-7